The source of this T cell receptor beta chain is a study of shared T cell receptors in the human thymus. Using immunoSEQ multiplex PCR, the repertoire was profiled, and TCRdb retains in-frame clones only, with some absent. The top ten hold around 0.0099% of the sample, which has some 700,000 clones, around nine tenths seen once. The CDR3 is 17 residues long. V was pared by 1 base and J by 6 bases, with 22 bases between. Germline V CDR1 and CDR2: MGHRA, YSYEKL. These data are also associated with another study on human thymus T cells. According to that study: Healthy Finnish infants undergoing corrective surgery for congenital heart defects were the donors. Thymic tissue was derived from resections collected during corrective heart surgery. Related studies noted strongly shared thymic repertoires across unrelated people.

The sample taken for sequencing was thymocytes. The chain has TRBV4-1 and TRBJ2-7; TRBD2 might be the D (5 bases). This clonotype was obtained from a boy younger than two with a congenital heart defect. CDR3 bases: TGCGCCAGCAGCCAAGGCCCCACTAAGCGGTTTACTTCCGAGCAGTACTTC. Encoded protein: CASSQGPTKRFTSEQYF.